This is a list of T cell receptor beta chains from one sample in a study of blood T cell repertoires in COVID-19. The data were produced by immunoSEQ multiplex PCR, yet TCRdb's version contains in-frame clones alone and is incomplete. In the table there are about 26,000 clones, 70% to 90% of which are singletons. The source material was peripheral blood. All receptors derive from a human donor in a cohort sampled during active COVID-19. Each CDR3 is given with its conserved first and last residue. The order of the fields is J gene, clone size, V gene, CDR3 protein. For some rows the clone size is stated as once, few or many, or as a class when expanded; others skip it.

TRBJ1-1,once,TRBV19,CASSIASNTEAFF
TRBJ1-5,NA,TRBV28,CASSFRGPMTGGNQPQHF
TRBJ1-1,NA,TRBV5-4,CASSRTGGLNTEAFF
TRBJ2-3,NA,TRBV6-5,CAIPGTSGTDTQYF
TRBJ2-3,NA,TRBV10-3,CATQGLSSTDTQYF
TRBJ2-3,NA,TRBV3-1/TRBV3-2,CASSQTGTGTDTQYF
TRBJ1-1,NA,TRBV9,CASSVEGDTEAFF
TRBJ1-1,NA,TRBV7-8,CASSPGQGFPSRADTEAFF
TRBJ1-2,NA,TRBV7-9,CASSPTGFPYGYTF
TRBJ2-7,few,TRBV13,CASSLGGTGFEQYF
TRBJ2-3,NA,TRBV2,CASGGLPGGDTQYF
TRBJ1-1,NA,TRBV7-6,CASSLRQGANTEAFF
TRBJ2-1,NA,TRBV7-9,CACLLAGNNEQFF
TRBJ2-5,NA,TRBV14,CASSQAIDSRQETQYF
TRBJ2-5,NA,TRBV28,CASSGRSTSGRTRYQETQYF
TRBJ1-2,NA,TRBV27,CASRQFGTDNRGGYTF
TRBJ1-2,NA,TRBV2,CANQTGALTYGYTF
TRBJ2-1,NA,TRBV12-5,CASGETGGRDEQFF
TRBJ1-2,NA,TRBV5-4,CASSRTGVYGYTF
TRBJ2-1,once,TRBV2,CASSIGAGGANEQFF
TRBJ2-1,NA,TRBV7-2,CASSIQANEQFF
TRBJ2-2,once,TRBV7-3,CASSLSGVDTGELFF
TRBJ1-1,once,TRBV11-2,CASSGNRDTEAFF
TRBJ2-7,NA,TRBV2,CASSETIAGAGEQYF
TRBJ2-6,NA,TRBV9,CASSAHRGLGANVLTF
TRBJ2-3,NA,TRBV18,CASSPSRDSAGTQYF
TRBJ1-1,once,TRBV15,CATSRARGRTEAFF
TRBJ2-5,few,TRBV7-6,CASSLGSGGFVETQYF
TRBJ2-4,NA,TRBV12-2,CASRSGTGPFTKNIQYF
TRBJ2-7,NA,TRBV5-1,CASSVLAESSYEQYF
TRBJ2-1,NA,TRBV5-4,CASSLGKQGWDEQFF
TRBJ1-1,NA,TRBV15,CATSRDYSYTEAFF
TRBJ2-2,NA,TRBV11-2,CASSLDGSRTSRNTGELFF
TRBJ2-2,NA,TRBV4-2,CASSQVSSGREDSGELFF
TRBJ1-6,NA,TRBV27,CASSSEGPRAHLHF
TRBJ2-5,NA,TRBV9,CASSRTSGLQETQYF
TRBJ2-1,NA,TRBV12-3/TRBV12-4,CASSSQGRNEQFF
TRBJ1-1,NA,TRBV6-5,CASSYGTANEAFF
TRBJ2-3,NA,TRBV20-1,CSASRDRGSAQYF
TRBJ2-3,NA,TRBV5-1,CASSPPLAYSTDTQYF
TRBJ2-1,NA,TRBV24-1,CATSDLLAGDSVNEQFF
TRBJ2-3,few,TRBV10-1,CASSGTRAGSTDTQYF
TRBJ1-3,NA,TRBV28,CASRSGGNGNTIYF
TRBJ2-7,NA,TRBV11-1,CASSLGVGSSYEQYF
TRBJ2-3,NA,TRBV5-1,CASSPGTSTSDTQYF
TRBJ2-7,NA,TRBV4-1,CASSPQQGTAYEQYF
TRBJ2-5,NA,TRBV12-3/TRBV12-4,CASRGTGPETQYF
TRBJ2-3,NA,TRBV2,CASSDSLTSGVSTDTQYF
TRBJ2-7,NA,TRBV29-1,CSVTSGSYEQYF
TRBJ1-4,few,TRBV2,CASSDTGGSGEKLFF
TRBJ2-3,NA,TRBV5-6,CASSLEGGETDTQYF
TRBJ2-3,NA,TRBV6-5,CASQGGPSTDTQYF
TRBJ2-3,few,TRBV7-2,CASSLVGLLTNTDTQYF
TRBJ2-6,NA,TRBV19,CASSPAGANVLTF